These 15 T cell receptor beta chains originate from one sample sequenced in a study of cytomegalovirus exposure and HLA in healthy donors. PCR primers comprised 60 Vbeta and 13 Jbeta primers. TCRdb's table, derived via immunoSEQ multiplex PCR, lists solely in-frame clones and lacks some. This sample's table reports about 160,000 clones. The sample taken for sequencing was PBMCs. The receptor set was obtained from a man aged 25 to 45 in good health and CMV-seronegative.

The V call is TRBV5-1, the J call TRBJ2-7, with 8 bases identical to TRBD1. Germline-derived CDR1 and CDR2 are SGHRS and YFSETQ. V lost 2 bases, J lost 3 bases, and 7 bases stayed unmatched. The CDR3 spans 15 residues. This chain's CDR3 is CASSFVTGAFYEQYF. As DNA, the CDR3 is TGCGCCAGCAGCTTCGTGACAGGGGCTTTCTACGAGCAGTACTTC.

The V gene is TRBV5-8, the J gene TRBJ2-5; maybe TRBD1 (6 bases). This CDR3 is built from 15 residues. CDR1 is SGHTS and CDR2 is YDEGEE in the germline V gene. Trimming cost V 3 bases and J 1 base, with 13 bases left between them. The CDR3 region is CASSWTGQLQETQYF. The CDR3 coding sequence is TGTGCCAGCAGCTGGACCGGACAGCTCCAAGAGACCCAGTACTTC. Drawing the rest from reference TRBV5-8 and TRBJ2-5, the complete variable domain is EAGVTQSPTHLIKTRGQQATLRCSPISGHTSVYWYQQALGLGLQFLLWYDEGEERNRGNFPPRFSGRQFPNYSSELNVNALELEDSALYLCASSWTGQLQETQYFGPGTRLLVL.

This chain joins TRBV11-3 and TRBJ2-1; TRBD2 agrees at 12 bases. V lost 5 bases to trimming and J lost 0 bases; unmatched junction nucleotides: 8. Germline V gives CDR1 SGHNT, CDR2 YENEEA. This CDR3 has 18 amino acids. CDR3: CASSHGTSGPLSYNEQFF. Written as DNA, the CDR3 is TGTGCCAGCAGCCACGGGACTAGCGGGCCTCTCTCCTACAATGAGCAGTTCTTC. Combining the CDR3 with reference TRBV11-3 and TRBJ2-1 gives the whole variable domain EAGVVQSPRYKIIEKKQPVAFWCNPISGHNTLYWYLQNLGQGPELLIRYENEEAVDDSQLPKDRFSAERLKGVDSTLKIQPAELGDSAVYLCASSHGTSGPLSYNEQFFGPGTRLTVL.

The chain couples TRBV6-5 to TRBJ1-5; 8 bases match TRBD1. Germline CDR1 and CDR2: MNHEY and SVGAGI. Trimming at V came to 5 bases and at J to 4 bases, leaving 4 bases not matched to a gene. The CDR3 is 14 amino acids. The CDR3 here is CASSRTGPNQPQHF. CDR3 DNA: TGTGCCAGCAGTCGGACAGGGCCGAATCAGCCCCAGCATTTT.

V usage is TRBV19 and J usage is TRBJ1-1; maybe TRBD1 (6 bases). The CDR3 length is 15 residues. CDR1 and CDR2 from the germline V gene are LNHDA and SQIVND (reference sequence). Trimming pared 4 bases from V and 1 base from J, leaving 13 bases between. The CDR3 loop is CASSTNRVGNTEAFF. The CDR3 DNA follows: TGTGCCAGTAGTACCAACAGGGTTGGGAACACTGAAGCTTTCTTT.

The V and J genes are TRBV5-1 and TRBJ2-7; weak D call: TRBD1 (6 bases). Trimming removed 0 bases from V and 2 bases from J, with 9 bases in between. The CDR3 runs 14 residues. CDR1 is SGHRS and CDR2 is YFSETQ in the germline V gene. The CDR3 DNA reads as TGCGCCAGCAGCTTGGGACAGGTCACCTACGAGCAGTACTTC. Translated, it gives CASSLGQVTYEQYF. Using reference TRBV5-1 and TRBJ2-7 for the parts outside the CDR3, the full variable domain is KAGVTQTPRYLIKTRGQQVTLSCSPISGHRSVSWYQQTPGQGLQFLFEYFSETQRNKGNFPGRFSGRQFSNSRSEMNVSTLELGDSALYLCASSLGQVTYEQYFGPGTRLTVT.

The genes are TRBV5-1 and TRBJ1-2, with D possibly TRBD1 on 5 matching bases. Germline CDR1 and CDR2: SGHRS and YFSETQ. Trimming cost V 0 bases and J 4 bases, with 10 bases left between them. The CDR3 has 14 residues. This CDR3 is CASSLGQIGYGYTF. The CDR3 bases are TGCGCCAGCAGCTTGGGACAGATAGGCTATGGCTACACCTTC.

The genes are TRBV4-3 and TRBJ2-7; D is unclear. V lost 0 bases, J lost 4 bases, and 22 bases lay in between. The germline V gene has CDR1 LGHNA and CDR2 YSLEER. The CDR3 extends over 18 amino acids. CDR3: CASSQDSYGGDSSYEQYF. The DNA of the CDR3 is TGCGCCAGCAGCCAAGATTCGTACGGCGGCGACTCGTCATACGAGCAGTACTTC.

The chain combines TRBV2 with TRBJ2-1, with no clear D. In germline, CDR1 is SNHLY, CDR2 FYNNEI. With 6 bases removed from V and 12 bases from J, the gap between germline ends came to 12 bases. The CDR3 sequence is 11 residues long. This chain's CDR3 is CASRGEVAQFF. CDR3 nucleotide sequence: TGTGCCAGCAGAGGAGAGGTTGCGCAGTTCTTC.

The V call is TRBV13, the J call TRBJ2-5; 11 nucleotides align to TRBD1. Trimming removed 1 base from V and 7 bases from J; junction bases left unmatched: 2. From germline, CDR1 is PRHDT and CDR2 FYEKMQ (reference sequence). The CDR3 extends over 14 amino acids. CDR3 amino acids: CASSLEGQGVTQYF. CDR3 nucleotide sequence: TGTGCCAGCAGCTTAGAGGGACAGGGGGTGACCCAGTACTTC. Full variable domain (remainder filled in from reference TRBV13 and TRBJ2-5): AAGVIQSPRHLIKEKRETATLKCYPIPRHDTVYWYQQGPGQDPQFLISFYEKMQSDKGSIPDRFSAQQFSDYHSELNMSSLELGDSALYFCASSLEGQGVTQYFGPGTRLLVL.

The chain combines TRBV27 with TRBJ2-7, with D possibly being TRBD2 (6 bases). From germline, CDR1 is MNHEY and CDR2 SMNVEV (reference sequence). The CDR3 runs to 12 residues. V lost 6 bases to trimming and J lost 6 bases, with 12 bases between them. This CDR3 is CASSGGNGEQYF. The CDR3 DNA sequence: TGTGCCAGCAGCGGGGGAAATGGCGAGCAGTACTTC.

The rearrangement joins TRBV19 to TRBJ1-1; 7 nucleotides line up with TRBD1. After removal of 3 bases from V and 3 bases from J, the junction contained 7 bases not matched to a gene. This CDR3 has 15 amino acids. Germline V lookup: CDR1 LNHDA, CDR2 SQIVND (reference sequence). The CDR3 coding sequence is TGTGCCAGTAGTATTGAGGGGGACAGTTACACTGAAGCTTTCTTT. Its translation is CASSIEGDSYTEAFF.

V usage is TRBV29-1 and J usage is TRBJ2-7, with a weak D call TRBD2 (6 bases). Trimming took 6 bases from V and 0 from J, leaving 15 bases between them. This CDR3 comprises 14 residues. The germline CDR1 and CDR2 sequences are SQVTM and ANQGSEA. The CDR3 sequence: CSVSLARSSYEQYF. CDR3 in DNA: TGCAGCGTCTCTCTAGCGAGGAGCTCCTACGAGCAGTACTTC.

The chain links TRBV5-1 to TRBJ2-3, with 8 nucleotides matching TRBD1. V was clipped by 0 bases and J by 3 bases; unmatched bases: 6. The CDR3 loop spans 16 amino acids. Per germline, CDR1 SGHRS and CDR2 YFSETQ. This CDR3 reads CASSLEQGARTDTQYF. CDR3 bases: TGCGCCAGCAGCTTGGAGCAGGGGGCGAGGACAGATACGCAGTATTTT.

The CDR3 sequence is CASSPTGGAFYGYTF. The CDR3 coding sequence is TGTGCCAGCAGCCCCACAGGGGGCGCTTTCTATGGCTACACCTTC. This rearrangement joins TRBV11-3 to TRBJ1-2; 9 positions match TRBD1. V trimming: 5 bases; J trimming: 4 bases; junction bases outside the gene matches: 8. CDR1 and CDR2 (germline): SGHNT, YENEEA. This CDR3 spans 15 amino acids.